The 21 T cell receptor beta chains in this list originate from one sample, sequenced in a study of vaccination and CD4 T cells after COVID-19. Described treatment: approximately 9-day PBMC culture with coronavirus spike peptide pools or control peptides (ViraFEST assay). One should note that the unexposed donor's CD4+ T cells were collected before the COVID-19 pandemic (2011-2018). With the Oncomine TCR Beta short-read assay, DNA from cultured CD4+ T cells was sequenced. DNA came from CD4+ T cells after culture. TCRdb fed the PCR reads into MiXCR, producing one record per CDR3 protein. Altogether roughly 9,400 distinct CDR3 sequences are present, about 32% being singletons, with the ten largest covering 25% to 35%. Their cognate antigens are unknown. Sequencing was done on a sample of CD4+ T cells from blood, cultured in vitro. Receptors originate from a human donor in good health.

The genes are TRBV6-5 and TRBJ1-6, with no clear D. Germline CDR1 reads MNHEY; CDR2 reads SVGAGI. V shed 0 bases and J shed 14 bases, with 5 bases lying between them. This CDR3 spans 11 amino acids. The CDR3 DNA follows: TGTGCCAGCAGTTACTCAATGGCCCTCCACTTT. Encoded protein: CASSYSMALHF.

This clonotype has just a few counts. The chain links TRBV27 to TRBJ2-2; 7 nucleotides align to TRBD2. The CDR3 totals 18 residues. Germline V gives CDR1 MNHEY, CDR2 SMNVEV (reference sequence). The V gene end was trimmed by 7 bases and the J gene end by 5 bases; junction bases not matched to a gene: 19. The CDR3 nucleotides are TGTGCCAGCACCTTAATAGGCGGGTGGCTAGCGGAAACCGGGGAGCTGTTTTTT. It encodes CASTLIGGWLAETGELFF.

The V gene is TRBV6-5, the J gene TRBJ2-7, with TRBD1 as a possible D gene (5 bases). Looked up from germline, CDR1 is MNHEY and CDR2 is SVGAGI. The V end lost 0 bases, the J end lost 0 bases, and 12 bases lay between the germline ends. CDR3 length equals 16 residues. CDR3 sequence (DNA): TGTGCCAGCAGTTACTCTATGACAGCTAGCTCCTACGAGCAGTACTTC. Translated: CASSYSMTASSYEQYF.

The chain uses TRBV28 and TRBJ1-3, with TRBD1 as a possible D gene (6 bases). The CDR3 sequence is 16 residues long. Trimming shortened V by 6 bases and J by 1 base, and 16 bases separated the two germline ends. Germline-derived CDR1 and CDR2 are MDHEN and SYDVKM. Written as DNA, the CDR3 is TGTGCCAGCAGGGCTCTTGGGGGGCAATCTGGAAACACCATATATTTT. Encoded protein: CASRALGGQSGNTIYF.

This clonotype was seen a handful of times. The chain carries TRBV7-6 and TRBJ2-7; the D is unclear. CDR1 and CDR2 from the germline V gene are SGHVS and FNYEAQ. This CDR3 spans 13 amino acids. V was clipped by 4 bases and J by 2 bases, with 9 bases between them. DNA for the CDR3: TGTGCCAGCAGCTATCAGGCCACCTACGAGCAGTACTTC. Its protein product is CASSYQATYEQYF.

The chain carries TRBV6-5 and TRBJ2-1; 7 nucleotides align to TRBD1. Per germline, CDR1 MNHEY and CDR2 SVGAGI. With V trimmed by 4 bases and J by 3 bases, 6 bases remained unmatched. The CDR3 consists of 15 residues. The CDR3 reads CASSLDTGVYNEQFF. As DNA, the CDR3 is TGTGCCAGCAGTTTAGATACAGGGGTCTACAATGAGCAGTTCTTC.

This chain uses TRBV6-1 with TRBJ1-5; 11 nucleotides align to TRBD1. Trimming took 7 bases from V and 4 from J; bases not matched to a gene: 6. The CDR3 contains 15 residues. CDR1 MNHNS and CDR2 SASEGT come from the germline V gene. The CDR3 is CASTGGQGANQPQHF. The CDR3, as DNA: TGTGCCAGCACGGGCGGACAGGGGGCAAATCAGCCCCAGCATTTT.

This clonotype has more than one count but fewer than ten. The CDR3 protein is CATSRDRTGGGETQYF. CDR3 bases: TGTGCCACCAGCAGAGACAGGACAGGGGGAGGGGAGACCCAGTACTTC. The V call is TRBV15, the J call TRBJ2-5; TRBD1 matches 10 bases. J gave up 5 bases and V 0 bases, and 6 bases lay outside the gene matches. CDR1 is LNHNV, CDR2 YYDKDF, per germline (reference sequence). The CDR3 loop spans 16 amino acids.

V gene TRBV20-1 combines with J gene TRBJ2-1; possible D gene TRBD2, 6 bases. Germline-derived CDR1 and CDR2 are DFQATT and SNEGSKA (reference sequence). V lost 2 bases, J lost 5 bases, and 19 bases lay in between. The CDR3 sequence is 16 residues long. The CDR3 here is CSARRQGLASHNEQFF. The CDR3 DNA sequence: TGCAGTGCTAGAAGGCAAGGGCTAGCGTCCCACAATGAGCAGTTCTTC.

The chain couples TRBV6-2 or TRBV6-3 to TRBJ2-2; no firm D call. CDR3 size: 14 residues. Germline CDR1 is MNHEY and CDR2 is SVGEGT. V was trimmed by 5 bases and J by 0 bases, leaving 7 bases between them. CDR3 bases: TGTGCCAGCAGTACACCCTCGAACACCGGGGAGCTGTTTTTT. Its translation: CASSTPSNTGELFF.

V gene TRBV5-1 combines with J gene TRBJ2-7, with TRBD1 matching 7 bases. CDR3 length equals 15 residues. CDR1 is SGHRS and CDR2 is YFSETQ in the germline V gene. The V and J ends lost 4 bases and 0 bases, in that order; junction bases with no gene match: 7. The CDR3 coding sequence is TGCGCCAGCAGCACCACGGGACAGATCTCCTACGAGCAGTACTTC. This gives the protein CASSTTGQISYEQYF.

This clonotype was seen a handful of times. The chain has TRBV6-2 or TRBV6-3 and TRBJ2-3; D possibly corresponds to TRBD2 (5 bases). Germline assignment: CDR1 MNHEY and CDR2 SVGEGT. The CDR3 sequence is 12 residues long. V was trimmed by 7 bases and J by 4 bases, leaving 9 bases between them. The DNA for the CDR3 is TGTGCCAGCAAACGGGGAGCAGATACGCAGTATTTT. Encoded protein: CASKRGADTQYF.

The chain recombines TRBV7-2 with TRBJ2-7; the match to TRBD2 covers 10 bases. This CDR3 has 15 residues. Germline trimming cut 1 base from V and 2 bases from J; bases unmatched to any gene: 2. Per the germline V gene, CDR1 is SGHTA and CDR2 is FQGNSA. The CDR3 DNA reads TGTGCCAGCAGCTTAGGAGCGGGAGGGCCCTACGAGCAGTACTTC. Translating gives CASSLGAGGPYEQYF.

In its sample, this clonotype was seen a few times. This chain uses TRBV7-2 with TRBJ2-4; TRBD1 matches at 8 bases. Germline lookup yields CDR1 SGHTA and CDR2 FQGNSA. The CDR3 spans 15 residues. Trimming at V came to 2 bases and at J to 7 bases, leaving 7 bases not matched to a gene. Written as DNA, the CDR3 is TGTGCCAGCAGCTTAACAGGACAGGGTTGGAACATTCAGTACTTC. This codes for CASSLTGQGWNIQYF.

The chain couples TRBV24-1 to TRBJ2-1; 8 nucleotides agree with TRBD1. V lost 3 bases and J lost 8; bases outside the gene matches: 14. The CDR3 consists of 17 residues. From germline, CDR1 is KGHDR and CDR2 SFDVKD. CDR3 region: CATSDISGGGTQDEQFF. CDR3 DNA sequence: TGTGCCACCAGTGATATATCAGGGGGCGGAACACAGGATGAGCAGTTCTTC.

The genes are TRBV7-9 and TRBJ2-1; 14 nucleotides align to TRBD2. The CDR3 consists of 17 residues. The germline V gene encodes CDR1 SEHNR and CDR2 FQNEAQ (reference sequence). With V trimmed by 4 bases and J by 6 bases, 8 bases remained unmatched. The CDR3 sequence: CASSSTSGRGVGNEQFF. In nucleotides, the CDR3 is TGTGCCAGCAGCTCGACTAGCGGGAGGGGTGTCGGCAATGAGCAGTTCTTC. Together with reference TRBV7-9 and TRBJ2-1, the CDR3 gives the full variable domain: DTGVSQNPRHKITKRGQNVTFRCDPISEHNRLYWYRQTLGQGPEFLTYFQNEAQLEKSRLLSDRFSAERPKGSFSTLEIQRTEQGDSAMYLCASSSTSGRGVGNEQFFGPGTRLTVL.

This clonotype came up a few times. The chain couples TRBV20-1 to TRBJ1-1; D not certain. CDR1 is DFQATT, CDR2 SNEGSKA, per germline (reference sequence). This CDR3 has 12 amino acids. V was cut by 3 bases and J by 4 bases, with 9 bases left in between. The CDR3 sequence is CSASLGSTEAFF. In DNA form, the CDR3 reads TGCAGTGCTAGTCTCGGGAGCACTGAAGCTTTCTTT.

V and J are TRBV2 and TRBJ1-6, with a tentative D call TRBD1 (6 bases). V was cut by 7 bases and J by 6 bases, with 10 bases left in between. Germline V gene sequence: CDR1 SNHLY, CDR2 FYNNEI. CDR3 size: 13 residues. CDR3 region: CASIDRFNSPLHF. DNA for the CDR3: TGTGCCAGCATCGACAGGTTTAATTCACCCCTCCACTTT. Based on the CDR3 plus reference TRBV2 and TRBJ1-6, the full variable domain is EPEVTQTPSHQVTQMGQEVILRCVPISNHLYFYWYRQILGQKVEFLVSFYNNEISEKSEIFDDQFSVERPDGSNFTLKIRSTKLEDSAMYFCASIDRFNSPLHFGNGTRLTVT.

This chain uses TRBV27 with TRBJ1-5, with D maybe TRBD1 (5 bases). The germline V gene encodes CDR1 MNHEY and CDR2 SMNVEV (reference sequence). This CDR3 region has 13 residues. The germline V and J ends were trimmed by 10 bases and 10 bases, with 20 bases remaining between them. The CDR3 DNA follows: TGTGCCACCCGAGGGACCGGCAGGGATCCCCAGCATTTT. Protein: CATRGTGRDPQHF.

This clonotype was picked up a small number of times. CDR3 DNA: TGTGCCAGCAGCTTAATGCCAGGGGCCAACACTGAAGCTTTCTTT. Translation gives CASSLMPGANTEAFF. This chain joins TRBV11-1 and TRBJ1-1, with D possibly TRBD1 on 6 matching bases. Deletions cut 2 bases from V and 2 bases from J, with 12 bases between. The germline gives CDR1 SGHAT, CDR2 FQDESV (reference sequence). The CDR3 loop spans 15 amino acids.

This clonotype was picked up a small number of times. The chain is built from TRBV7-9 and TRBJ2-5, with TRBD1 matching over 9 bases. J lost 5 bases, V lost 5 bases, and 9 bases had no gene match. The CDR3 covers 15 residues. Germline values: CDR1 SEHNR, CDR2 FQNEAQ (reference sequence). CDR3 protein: CASSIATGGWETQYF. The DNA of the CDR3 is TGTGCCAGCAGCATCGCCACAGGGGGCTGGGAGACCCAGTACTTC.